This T cell receptor beta chain originates from a study of T cell changes during pregnancy in multiple sclerosis (dated by TCRdb to the late 2010s). At the level of the whole study: The study examined how the T cell repertoire changed over the course of pregnancy in women with multiple sclerosis.

Library construction relied on the immunoSEQ multiplex PCR assay. The table was pulled from immuneACCESS by TCRdb, which kept in-frame rearrangements only. Such tables lose some clones; where checked, under half of the loss comes from unresolved V genes, and the rest has no known cause. The table for this sample lists 78,000 or so clones; around 90% of them were counted only once. Around 0.41% of the sample belongs to the ten largest clones. Only one count was recorded for this clone. It lacks a known antigen. Per-base quality was not reported, and no clone a single base away is much larger than it. From cysteine to phenylalanine, the CDR3 is 16 amino acids long. Of the read, only the CDR3 DNA is kept; its 48 bases are in frame from base 1. Cut back by 0 bases and 0 bases, the V and J ends lie 8 bases apart. CDR1 SNHLY and CDR2 FYNNEI are derived from the germline V gene.

This TCR was sampled from a female donor with multiple sclerosis, enrolled in a pregnancy study. The chain joins TRBV2 to TRBJ1-4, with the D segment identity uncertain. The input for sequencing was CD4+ T cells from peripheral blood mononuclear cells, taken before pregnancy. For the CDR3, the sequence is CASSEAGRPTNEKLFF. The DNA is as follows: TGTGCCAGCAGTGAAGCGGGCAGACCAACTAATGAAAAACTGTTTTTT.